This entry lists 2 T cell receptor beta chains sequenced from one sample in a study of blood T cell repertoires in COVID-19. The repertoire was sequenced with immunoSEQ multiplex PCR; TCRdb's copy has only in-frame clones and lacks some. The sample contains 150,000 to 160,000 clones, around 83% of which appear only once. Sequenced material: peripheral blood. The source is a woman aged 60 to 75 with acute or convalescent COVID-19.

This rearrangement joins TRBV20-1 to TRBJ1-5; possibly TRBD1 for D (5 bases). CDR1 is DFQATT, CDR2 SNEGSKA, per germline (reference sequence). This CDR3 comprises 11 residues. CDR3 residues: CRRQSNQPQHF. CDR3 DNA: TGCAGACGACAGAGCAATCAGCCCCAGCATTTT.

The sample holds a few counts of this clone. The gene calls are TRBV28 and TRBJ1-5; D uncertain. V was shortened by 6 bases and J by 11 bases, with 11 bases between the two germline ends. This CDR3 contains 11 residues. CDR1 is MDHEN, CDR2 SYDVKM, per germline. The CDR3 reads CASRAIAAQHF. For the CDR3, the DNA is TGTGCCAGCAGGGCTATTGCGGCCCAGCATTTT.